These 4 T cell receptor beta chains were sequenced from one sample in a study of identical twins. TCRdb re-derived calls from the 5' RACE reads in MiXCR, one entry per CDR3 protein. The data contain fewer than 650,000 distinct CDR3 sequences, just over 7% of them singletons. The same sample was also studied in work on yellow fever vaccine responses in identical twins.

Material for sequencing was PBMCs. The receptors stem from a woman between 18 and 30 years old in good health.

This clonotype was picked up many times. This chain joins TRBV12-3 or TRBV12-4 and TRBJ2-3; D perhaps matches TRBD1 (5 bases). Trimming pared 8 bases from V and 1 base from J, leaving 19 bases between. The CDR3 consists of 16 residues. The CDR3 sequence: CASGRPQGFGTDTQYF. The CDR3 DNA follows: TGTGCCAGCGGACGACCCCAGGGCTTCGGCACAGATACGCAGTATTTT.

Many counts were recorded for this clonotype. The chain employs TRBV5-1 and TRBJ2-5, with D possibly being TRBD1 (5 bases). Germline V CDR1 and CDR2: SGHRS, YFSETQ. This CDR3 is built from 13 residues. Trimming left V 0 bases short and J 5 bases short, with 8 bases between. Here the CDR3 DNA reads TGCGCCAGCAGCTTGGAGGGGCGTGAGACCCAGTACTTC. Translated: CASSLEGRETQYF. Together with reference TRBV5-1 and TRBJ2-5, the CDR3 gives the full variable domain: KAGVTQTPRYLIKTRGQQVTLSCSPISGHRSVSWYQQTPGQGLQFLFEYFSETQRNKGNFPGRFSGRQFSNSRSEMNVSTLELGDSALYLCASSLEGRETQYFGPGTRLLVL.

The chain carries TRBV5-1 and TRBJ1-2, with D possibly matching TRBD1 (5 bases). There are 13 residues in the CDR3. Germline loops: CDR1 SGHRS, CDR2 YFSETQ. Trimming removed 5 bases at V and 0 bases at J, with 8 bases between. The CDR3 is CASRMTANYGYTF. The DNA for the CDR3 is TGCGCCAGCAGGATGACAGCTAACTATGGCTACACCTTC.

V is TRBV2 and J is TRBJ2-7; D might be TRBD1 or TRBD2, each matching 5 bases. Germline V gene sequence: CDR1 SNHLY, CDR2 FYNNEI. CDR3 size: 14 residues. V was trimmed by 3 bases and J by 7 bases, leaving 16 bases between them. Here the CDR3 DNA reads TGTGCCAGCAGTGACCCCCGAGGGGCAAGGGAGCAGTACGTC. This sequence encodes CASSDPRGAREQYV.